This T cell receptor (beta chain) was sequenced in a study of blood T cell repertoires in COVID-19. Study as a whole: Acute-phase and convalescent COVID-19 samples originated in the United States, Italy and Spain. Nucleic acid was either cDNA or gDNA, and it came from T cells, B-cell-depleted T cells, or PBMCs.

Here immunoSEQ multiplex PCR was the method, and the copy in TCRdb shows in-frame clones only, minus some. The sample contains 200,000 or so clones, about four fifths of which appear only once. In Cohort 3, a recovered donor had either two negative PCRs, clearance, or symptom resolution. CDR3 length: 15 amino acids. Trimming cost V 5 bases and J 5 bases, with 18 bases left between them. The germline CDR1 and CDR2 sequences are LNHDA and SQIVND (reference sequence). The V gene is TRBV19, the J gene TRBJ1-2; D is ambiguous. The receptor's source is a man in his forties or fifties who had recovered from COVID-19. Sequencing was done on a sample of PBMCs or T cells enriched from blood (not recorded which). The CDR3, as DNA: TGTGCCAGTAGTGATCCGGGAGGGTCGGTTTATGGCTACACCTTC. Residues: CASSDPGGSVYGYTF.